A single sample is the source of the 22 T cell receptor beta chains below, sequenced in a study of blood T cell repertoires in COVID-19. Some clones are missing from TCRdb's copy, which holds only in-frame ones; the method was immunoSEQ multiplex PCR. The repertoire has roughly 340,000 clones, around nine tenths of them found once; the top ten carry more than 5.5%. The source material was peripheral blood. The receptors were gathered from an older woman with COVID-19, enrolled during active disease.

This chain links TRBV10-1 with TRBJ1-1; 9 positions match TRBD1. CDR3 length: 17 amino acids. V shed 6 bases and J 1 base; nucleotides not matched to a gene: 12. Germline lookup yields CDR1 WNHNN and CDR2 SYGVQD (reference sequence). The CDR3 sequence: CASRTQASGQGNTEAFF. The CDR3, as DNA: TGCGCCAGCAGAACACAAGCCTCGGGACAGGGGAACACTGAAGCTTTCTTT.

V gene TRBV2 combines with J gene TRBJ2-1; TRBD1 aligns across 7 bases. The CDR3 loop spans 15 amino acids. CDR1 is SNHLY, CDR2 FYNNEI, per germline. Trimming cost V 8 bases and J 7 bases; bases outside gene matches: 14. CDR3 loop: CASLTTGKVWNEQFF. CDR3 nucleotide sequence: TGTGCCAGCTTGACGACAGGGAAAGTGTGGAATGAGCAGTTCTTC. Variable domain in full (rest from reference TRBV2 and TRBJ2-1): EPEVTQTPSHQVTQMGQEVILRCVPISNHLYFYWYRQILGQKVEFLVSFYNNEISEKSEIFDDQFSVERPDGSNFTLKIRSTKLEDSAMYFCASLTTGKVWNEQFFGPGTRLTVL.

The chain is built from TRBV5-4 and TRBJ1-2; D is perhaps TRBD1 (6 bases). The CDR3 totals 13 residues. CDR1 SGHNT and CDR2 YYREEE come from the germline V gene (reference sequence). Trimming took off 6 bases at V and 8 bases at J, with 17 bases between the two ends. The CDR3 DNA sequence: TGTGCCAGCATGATGGACAGAGTAATCGGCTACACCTTC. Translating it yields CASMMDRVIGYTF.

This sequence joins TRBV6-4 and TRBJ2-1, with a possible D match to TRBD2 (6 bases). This CDR3 comprises 16 residues. Germline lookup yields CDR1 MRHNA and CDR2 SNTAGT. Trimming removed 3 bases at V and 0 bases at J, with 12 bases between. CDR3 residues: CASSEVGGSSYNEQFF. The CDR3 DNA reads as TGTGCCAGCAGTGAGGTTGGGGGGAGCTCCTACAATGAGCAGTTCTTC.

This clone was counted a few times. The chain is built from TRBV27 and TRBJ2-5, with D possibly being TRBD1 (5 bases). The germline V gene encodes CDR1 MNHEY and CDR2 SMNVEV (reference sequence). This CDR3 comprises 12 residues. The V and J ends lost 5 bases and 7 bases respectively, with 11 bases between them. CDR3 bases: TGTGCCAGCAGTCAGCCCCAGGGGACCCAGTACTTC. Translating gives CASSQPQGTQYF.

The chain is built from TRBV7-9 and TRBJ1-1; D is possibly TRBD1 (6 bases). CDR1 SEHNR and CDR2 FQNEAQ come from the germline V gene (reference sequence). CDR3 length: 14 residues. The V end lost 5 bases, the J end lost 6 bases, and 16 bases lay between the germline ends. For the CDR3, the DNA is TGTGCCAGCAGCCCAGGCCAGGGGAGCGCTGAAGCTTTCTTT. Protein sequence: CASSPGQGSAEAFF.

Only a few counts were recorded for this clone. V is TRBV19 and J is TRBJ2-2; 8 bases map to TRBD2. CDR3 length: 16 amino acids. The germline CDR1 and CDR2 sequences are LNHDA and SQIVND (reference sequence). The J segment lost 5 bases and the V segment lost 2 bases, leaving 7 bases of the junction unmatched. CDR3 amino acids: CASSILSGGGTGELFF. The CDR3, as DNA: TGTGCCAGTAGTATATTAAGCGGGGGAGGGACCGGGGAGCTGTTTTTT. Full variable domain (rest looked up from reference TRBV19 and TRBJ2-2): DGGITQSPKYLFRKEGQNVTLSCEQNLNHDAMYWYRQDPGQGLRLIYYSQIVNDFQKGDIAEGYSVSREKKESFPLTVTSAQKNPTAFYLCASSILSGGGTGELFFGEGSRLTVL.

The chain is built from TRBV19 and TRBJ1-6, with no clear D. Trimming shortened V by 3 bases and J by 3 bases, and 6 bases separated the two germline ends. Germline-derived CDR1 and CDR2 are LNHDA and SQIVND (reference sequence). The CDR3 has 14 residues. The CDR3 region is CASSIEFYNSPLHF. The CDR3 DNA reads TGTGCCAGTAGTATTGAGTTCTATAATTCACCCCTCCACTTT.

The CDR3 DNA is TGTGCCAGCAGCGCCCGGGGGGGAAGCTCCTACAATGAGCAGTTCTTC. It specifies CASSARGGSSYNEQFF. The rearrangement uses TRBV11-3 and TRBJ2-1, with TRBD2 identical over 8 bases. This CDR3 has 16 amino acids. V was pared by 5 bases and J by 0 bases, with 6 bases of the junction left unmatched. Germline V lookup: CDR1 SGHNT, CDR2 YENEEA.

This chain connects TRBV4-3 to TRBJ1-1; tentatively, D is TRBD1 (5 bases). Germline values: CDR1 LGHNA, CDR2 YSLEER. The V gene lost 4 bases and the J gene lost 0 bases, with 15 bases spanning the gap. The CDR3 extends over 16 amino acids. CDR3: CASSLTLGGLNTEAFF. CDR3 DNA sequence: TGCGCCAGCAGCCTGACCCTCGGGGGATTGAACACTGAAGCTTTCTTT.

The CDR3 sequence is CASRLAFGSAGGQETQYF. The DNA for the CDR3 is TGTGCAAGTCGCTTAGCGTTTGGGTCAGCGGGGGGGCAAGAGACCCAGTACTTC. This chain uses TRBV12-2 with TRBJ2-5; no check of the table's D call, TRBD2, against the DNA was made. TRBV12-2 counts as a pseudogene. The CDR3 is made up of 18 amino acids.

This CDR3 reads CASSFRTRGAFF. CDR3 bases: TGTGCCAGCAGCTTCCGGACGAGGGGGGCTTTCTTT. The chain joins TRBV3-1 (or the pseudogene TRBV3-2) to TRBJ1-1, with D perhaps matching TRBD1 (6 bases). CDR3 length: 12 amino acids. The germline V and J ends were trimmed by 5 bases and 11 bases, with 15 bases remaining between them. Looked up from germline, CDR1 is LGHDT and CDR2 is YNNKEL (reference sequence).

This rearrangement joins TRBV11-2 to TRBJ1-5, with D possibly being TRBD1 (6 bases). This CDR3 is 14 amino acids long. V was cut by 5 bases and J by 0 bases, with 8 bases left in between. Germline CDR1 reads SGHAT; CDR2 reads FQNNGV. The CDR3 reads CASSGQSSNQPQHF. CDR3 DNA: TGTGCCAGCAGCGGACAGTCTAGCAATCAGCCCCAGCATTTT.

The chain is built from TRBV30 and TRBJ2-2, with D possibly matching TRBD1 (6 bases). Germline V gene data show CDR1 as GTSNPN and CDR2 as SVGIG (reference sequence). The CDR3 contains 14 residues. Between the trimmed V and J ends, which lost 4 bases and 3 bases, there was a span of 12 bases. Here the CDR3 DNA reads TGTGCCTGGAAAGGGACACCCTACACCGGGGAGCTGTTTTTT. Residues: CAWKGTPYTGELFF. Full variable domain (rest looked up from reference TRBV30 and TRBJ2-2): SQTIHQWPATLVQPVGSPLSLECTVEGTSNPNLYWYRQAAGRGLQLLFYSVGIGQISSEVPQNLSASRPQDRQFILSSKKLLLSDSGFYLCAWKGTPYTGELFFGEGSRLTVL.

This clone turned up a few times. The chain joins TRBV2 to TRBJ1-2; 7 bases fit TRBD1. The trim removed 5 bases at V and 4 bases at J, leaving 4 bases unmatched. The CDR3 contains 13 residues. In germline, CDR1 is SNHLY, CDR2 FYNNEI. The CDR3 loop reads CASSSDRVYGYTF. CDR3 bases: TGTGCCAGCAGTTCTGACAGGGTCTATGGCTACACCTTC. Combining the CDR3 with reference TRBV2 and TRBJ1-2 gives the whole variable domain EPEVTQTPSHQVTQMGQEVILRCVPISNHLYFYWYRQILGQKVEFLVSFYNNEISEKSEIFDDQFSVERPDGSNFTLKIRSTKLEDSAMYFCASSSDRVYGYTFGSGTRLTVV.

This clone was counted only a few times. The chain employs TRBV28 and TRBJ1-5, with D hard to call. The V gene lost 6 bases and the J gene lost 6 bases, with 15 bases spanning the gap. The germline V gene has CDR1 MDHEN and CDR2 SYDVKM. The CDR3 extends over 14 amino acids. Here the CDR3 reads CASRPNFPRQPQHF. DNA for the CDR3: TGTGCCAGCAGACCAAACTTTCCTCGTCAGCCCCAGCATTTT.

The V gene is TRBV28, the J gene TRBJ2-1; 10 positions match TRBD2. Germline CDR1 reads MDHEN; CDR2 reads SYDVKM. This CDR3 has 16 residues. Trimming at V came to 1 base and at J to 15 bases, leaving 15 bases not matched to a gene. The CDR3 bases are TGTGCCAGCAGTTTATCCGCGGAGCTAGCGGGGGCCGGCGGGTTCTTC. It codes for CASSLSAELAGAGGFF.

This clone was seen a few times. Other DNA sequences in the sample encode the same CDR3. The chain links TRBV2 to TRBJ2-5; D not resolved. V gave up 1 base and J gave up 2 bases, with 5 bases separating them. Germline V gene lookup returns CDR1 SNHLY and CDR2 FYNNEI. The CDR3 runs 13 residues. Here the CDR3 reads CASSEGQQETQYF. CDR3 in DNA: TGTGCCAGCAGTGAAGGGCAGCAAGAGACCCAGTACTTC.

The CDR3 is CASSPGTSAPYEQYF. The CDR3 region has the DNA TGTGCCAGCAGCCCCGGGACTAGCGCACCCTACGAGCAGTACTTC. The chain has TRBV7-9 and TRBJ2-7; 10 nucleotides align to TRBD2. J lost 2 bases, V lost 5 bases, and 6 bases had no gene match. CDR1 SEHNR and CDR2 FQNEAQ come from the germline V gene (reference sequence). This CDR3 is 15 amino acids long.

The chain carries TRBV19 and TRBJ1-5; D is ambiguous. Trimming pared 3 bases from V and 5 bases from J, leaving 5 bases between. The CDR3 runs to 12 residues. Per the germline V gene, CDR1 is LNHDA and CDR2 is SQIVND (reference sequence). The chain's CDR3 is CASSMSDQPQHF. CDR3 nucleotides: TGTGCCAGTAGTATGTCAGATCAGCCCCAGCATTTT.

Only one count was recorded for this clone. The chain carries TRBV18 and TRBJ1-5, with no clear D. CDR3 size: 16 residues. V was trimmed by 2 bases and J by 5 bases, leaving 16 bases between them. Germline V gives CDR1 KGHSH, CDR2 LQKENI. The CDR3 DNA is TGTGCCAGCTCACCAGTTTGGGCGACGGGGTATCAGCCCCAGCATTTT. Amino acids: CASSPVWATGYQPQHF. Using reference TRBV18 and TRBJ1-5 for the parts outside the CDR3, the full variable domain is NAGVMQNPRHLVRRRGQEARLRCSPMKGHSHVYWYRQLPEEGLKFMVYLQKENIIDESGMPKERFSAEFPKEGPSILRIQQVVRGDSAAYFCASSPVWATGYQPQHFGDGTRLSIL.

The chain links TRBV24-1 to TRBJ1-2; 11 bases match TRBD1. The CDR3 totals 15 residues. V dropped 3 bases and J dropped 8; count of bases not matched to a gene: 7. Germline loops: CDR1 KGHDR, CDR2 SFDVKD. For the CDR3, the DNA is TGTGCCACCAGTGATGGACAGGGGGCGCGACGAGGCTACACCTTC. Translated: CATSDGQGARRGYTF.